The sample holds one count of the clone carrying this TCR beta chain. The sample originates from a study of technical replicates of blood from a few donors. Using immunoSEQ multiplex PCR, the repertoire was profiled, and TCRdb retains in-frame clones only, with some absent. This sample yields tens of thousands of clones, of which less than 95% are seen a single time; 0.2% to 0.3% belongs to the top ten. This CDR3 contains 14 residues. V shed 5 bases and J shed 3 bases, with 13 bases lying between them. Germline V gene lookup returns CDR1 LNHDA and CDR2 SQIVND (reference sequence). This clonotype originated in a human donor in good health. Source material: T cells isolated from PBMCs. The rearrangement links TRBV19 to TRBJ2-5; D is unresolved. CDR3 sequence reads: CASSSIPLEETQYF. Written as DNA, the CDR3 is TGTGCCAGTAGTTCGATCCCATTAGAAGAGACCCAGTACTTC.